One T cell receptor (beta chain) is described in this entry. Its antigen is as yet unknown. The data were taken from a study of beta chain features in type 1 diabetes. Study-wide results and caveats: Within each of all four CD4+ subsets, Type 1 diabetes patients had TCRB CDR3s that were moderately but significantly shorter. For patients and controls alike, PCR might favor shorter templates to the same degree.

V lost 2 bases to trimming and J lost 6 bases; unmatched junction nucleotides: 10. This CDR3 contains 16 residues. Germline values: CDR1 SGHNT, CDR2 YYREEE (reference sequence). Since all of the isolated RNA was reverse transcribed, expressed TCRB transcripts were what got sequenced. An average approximately 4 million reads came from naive, central memory and regulatory T cell samples. Data came from immunoSEQ multiplex PCR; TCRdb stores just in-frame clones and leaves some out. The sample lists 93,000 or so clones; under 30% were seen once. Averaging about 116 mL, one heparinised blood draw came from each individual donor. CD45RO/CCR7/CD25/CD127/CD95/CD27 separated CD4+ naive, central memory, regulatory and stem cell-like memory cells by sorting.

The chain combines TRBV5-4 with TRBJ2-1, with TRBD2 identical over 8 bases. This TCR derives from a woman under 30 with type 1 diabetes. Material: central memory CD4+ T cells from blood. The CDR3 DNA reads as TGTGCCAGCAGCTTCCTGGTGGCGGGAGGTGGCAATGAGCAGTTCTTC. Protein: CASSFLVAGGGNEQFF. Together with reference TRBV5-4 and TRBJ2-1, the CDR3 gives the full variable domain: ETGVTQSPTHLIKTRGQQVTLRCSSQSGHNTVSWYQQALGQGPQFIFQYYREEENGRGNFPPRFSGLQFPNYSSELNVNALELDDSALYLCASSFLVAGGGNEQFFGPGTRLTVL.